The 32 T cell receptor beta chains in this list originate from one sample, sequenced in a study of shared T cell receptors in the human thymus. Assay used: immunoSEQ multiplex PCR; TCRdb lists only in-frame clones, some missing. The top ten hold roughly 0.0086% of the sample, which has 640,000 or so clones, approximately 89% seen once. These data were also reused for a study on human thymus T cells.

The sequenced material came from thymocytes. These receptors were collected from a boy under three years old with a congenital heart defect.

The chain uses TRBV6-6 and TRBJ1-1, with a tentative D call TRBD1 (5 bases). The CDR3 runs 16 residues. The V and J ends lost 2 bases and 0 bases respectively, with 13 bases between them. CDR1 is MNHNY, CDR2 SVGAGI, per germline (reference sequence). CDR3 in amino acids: CASSYTRQNMNTEAFF. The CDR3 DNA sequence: TGTGCCAGCAGTTACACCCGACAGAATATGAACACTGAAGCTTTCTTT.

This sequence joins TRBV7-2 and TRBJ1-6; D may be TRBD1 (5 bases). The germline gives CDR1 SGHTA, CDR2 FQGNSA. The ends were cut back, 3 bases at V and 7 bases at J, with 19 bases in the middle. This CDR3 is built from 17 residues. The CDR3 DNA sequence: TGTGCCAGCAGCTTTATCGTACAGGTTGCCTCGAATTCACCCCTCCACTTT. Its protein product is CASSFIVQVASNSPLHF.

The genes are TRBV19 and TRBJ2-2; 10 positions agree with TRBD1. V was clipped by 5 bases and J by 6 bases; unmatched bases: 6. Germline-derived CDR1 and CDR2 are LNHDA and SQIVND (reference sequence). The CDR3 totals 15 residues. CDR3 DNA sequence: TGTGCCAGTAGTCCCGACAGGGGGCTGGCCGGGGAGCTGTTTTTT. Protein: CASSPDRGLAGELFF.

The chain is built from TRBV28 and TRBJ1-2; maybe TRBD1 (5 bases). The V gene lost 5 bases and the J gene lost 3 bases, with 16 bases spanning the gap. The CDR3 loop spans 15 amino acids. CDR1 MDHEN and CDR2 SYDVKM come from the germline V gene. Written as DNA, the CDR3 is TGTGCCAGCAGTCCCCCGGAGGGGAGTGACTATGGCTACACCTTC. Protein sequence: CASSPPEGSDYGYTF.

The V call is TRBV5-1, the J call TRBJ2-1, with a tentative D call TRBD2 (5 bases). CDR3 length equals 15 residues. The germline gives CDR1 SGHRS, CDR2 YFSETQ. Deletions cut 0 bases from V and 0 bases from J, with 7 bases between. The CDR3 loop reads CASSLAGSSYNEQFF. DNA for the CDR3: TGCGCCAGCAGCTTGGCTGGGAGCTCCTACAATGAGCAGTTCTTC.

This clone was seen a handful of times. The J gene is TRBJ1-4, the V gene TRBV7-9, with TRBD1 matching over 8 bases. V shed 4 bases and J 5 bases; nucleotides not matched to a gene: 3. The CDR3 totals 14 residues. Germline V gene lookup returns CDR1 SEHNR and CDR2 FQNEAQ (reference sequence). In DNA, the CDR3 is TGTGCCAGCAGCTCCGGGACAGGCAATGAAAAACTGTTTTTT. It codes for CASSSGTGNEKLFF. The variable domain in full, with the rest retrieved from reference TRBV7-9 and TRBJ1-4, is DTGVSQNPRHKITKRGQNVTFRCDPISEHNRLYWYRQTLGQGPEFLTYFQNEAQLEKSRLLSDRFSAERPKGSFSTLEIQRTEQGDSAMYLCASSSGTGNEKLFFGSGTQLSVL.

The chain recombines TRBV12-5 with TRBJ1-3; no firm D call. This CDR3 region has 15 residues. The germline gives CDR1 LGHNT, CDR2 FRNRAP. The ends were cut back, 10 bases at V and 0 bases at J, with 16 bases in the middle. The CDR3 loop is CATSKSQYSGNTIYF. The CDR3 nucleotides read TGTGCTACTTCAAAGTCACAGTACTCTGGAAACACCATATATTTT.

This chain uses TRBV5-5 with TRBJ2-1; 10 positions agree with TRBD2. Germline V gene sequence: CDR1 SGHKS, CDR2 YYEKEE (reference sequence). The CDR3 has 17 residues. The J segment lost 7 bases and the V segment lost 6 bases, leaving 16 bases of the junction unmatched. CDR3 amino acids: CASTKQGNVSGGNEQFF. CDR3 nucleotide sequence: TGTGCCAGCACCAAACAGGGGAACGTTAGCGGGGGGAATGAGCAGTTCTTC.

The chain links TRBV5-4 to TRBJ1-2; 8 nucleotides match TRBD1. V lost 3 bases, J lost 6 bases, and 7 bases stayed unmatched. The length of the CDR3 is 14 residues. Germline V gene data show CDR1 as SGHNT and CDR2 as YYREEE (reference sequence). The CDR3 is CASSSDRVRNGYTF. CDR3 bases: TGTGCCAGCAGCTCGGACAGGGTGAGGAATGGCTACACCTTC.

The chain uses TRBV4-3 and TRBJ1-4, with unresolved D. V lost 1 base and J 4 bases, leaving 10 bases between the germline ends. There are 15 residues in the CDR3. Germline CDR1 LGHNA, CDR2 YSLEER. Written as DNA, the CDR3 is TGCGCCAGCAGCCAAGGTCTGACTTATAATGAAAAACTGTTTTTT. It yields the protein CASSQGLTYNEKLFF.

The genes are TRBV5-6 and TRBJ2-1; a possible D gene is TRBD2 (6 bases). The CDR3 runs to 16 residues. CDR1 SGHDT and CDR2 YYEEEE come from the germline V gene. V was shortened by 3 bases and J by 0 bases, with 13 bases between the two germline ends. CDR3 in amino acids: CASSSEGISSYNEQFF. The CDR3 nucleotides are TGTGCCAGCAGCTCGGAGGGAATAAGCTCCTACAATGAGCAGTTCTTC. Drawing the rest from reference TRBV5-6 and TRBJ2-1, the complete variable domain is DAGVTQSPTHLIKTRGQQVTLRCSPKSGHDTVSWYQQALGQGPQFIFQYYEEEERQRGNFPDRFSGHQFPNYSSELNVNALLLGDSALYLCASSSEGISSYNEQFFGPGTRLTVL.

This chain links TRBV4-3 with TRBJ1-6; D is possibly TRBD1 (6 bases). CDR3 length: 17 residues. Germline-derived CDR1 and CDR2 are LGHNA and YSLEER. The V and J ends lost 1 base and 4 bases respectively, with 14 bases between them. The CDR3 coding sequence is TGCGCCAGCAGCCAAGTCTCACGGACAGAATATAATTCACCCCTCCACTTT. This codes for CASSQVSRTEYNSPLHF.

The CDR3 DNA follows: TGTGCCAGCAGTGACCCGGGGTTAGCCACTGAAGCTTTCTTT. It yields the protein CASSDPGLATEAFF. V gene TRBV6-1 combines with J gene TRBJ1-1; D uncertain. The ends were cut back, 3 bases at V and 4 bases at J, with 12 bases in the middle. This CDR3 contains 14 residues. Germline lookup yields CDR1 MNHNS and CDR2 SASEGT.

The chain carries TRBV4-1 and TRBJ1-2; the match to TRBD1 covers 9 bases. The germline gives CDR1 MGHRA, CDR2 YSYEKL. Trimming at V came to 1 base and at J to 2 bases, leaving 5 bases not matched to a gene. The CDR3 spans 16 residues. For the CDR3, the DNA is TGCGCCAGCAGCCAAGCCCCCGGGACAGGGAACTATGGCTACACCTTC. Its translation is CASSQAPGTGNYGYTF.

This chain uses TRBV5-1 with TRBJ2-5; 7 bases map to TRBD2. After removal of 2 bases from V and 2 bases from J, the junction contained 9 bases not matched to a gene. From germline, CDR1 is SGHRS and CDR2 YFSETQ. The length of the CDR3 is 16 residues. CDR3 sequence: CASSLAGLGLQETQYF. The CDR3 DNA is TGCGCCAGCAGCTTAGCGGGGTTGGGTTTGCAAGAGACCCAGTACTTC.

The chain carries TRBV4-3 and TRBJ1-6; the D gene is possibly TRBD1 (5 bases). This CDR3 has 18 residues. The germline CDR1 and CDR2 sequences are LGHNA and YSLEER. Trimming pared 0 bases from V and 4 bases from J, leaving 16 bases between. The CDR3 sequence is CASSQDMAPRQYNSPLHF. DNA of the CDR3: TGCGCCAGCAGCCAAGATATGGCCCCTAGACAGTATAATTCACCCCTCCACTTT.

CDR3 in DNA: TGTGCCAGCAGTTGTTCCCTTCGACAGGATAGAAATACGCAGTATTTT. Translated, it gives CASSCSLRQDRNTQYF. V and J are TRBV6-5 and TRBJ2-3, with D maybe TRBD1 (6 bases). Germline loops: CDR1 MNHEY, CDR2 SVGAGI. Between the trimmed V and J ends, which lost 4 bases and 7 bases, there was a span of 21 bases. The CDR3 spans 16 residues.

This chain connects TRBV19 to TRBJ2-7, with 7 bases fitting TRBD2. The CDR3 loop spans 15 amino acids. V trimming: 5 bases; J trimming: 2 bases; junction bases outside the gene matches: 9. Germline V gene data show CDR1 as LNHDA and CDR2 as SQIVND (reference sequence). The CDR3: CASSPGTIPTYEQYF. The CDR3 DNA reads TGTGCCAGTAGTCCGGGGACTATACCTACCTACGAGCAGTACTTC.

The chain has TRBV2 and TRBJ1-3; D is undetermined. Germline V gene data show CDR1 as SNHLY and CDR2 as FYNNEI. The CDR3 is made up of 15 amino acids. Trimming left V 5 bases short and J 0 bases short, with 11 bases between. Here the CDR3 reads CASSPRRDSGNTIYF. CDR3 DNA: TGTGCCAGCAGTCCCCGGAGGGACTCTGGAAACACCATATATTTT. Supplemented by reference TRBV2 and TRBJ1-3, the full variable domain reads EPEVTQTPSHQVTQMGQEVILRCVPISNHLYFYWYRQILGQKVEFLVSFYNNEISEKSEIFDDQFSVERPDGSNFTLKIRSTKLEDSAMYFCASSPRRDSGNTIYFGEGSWLTVV.

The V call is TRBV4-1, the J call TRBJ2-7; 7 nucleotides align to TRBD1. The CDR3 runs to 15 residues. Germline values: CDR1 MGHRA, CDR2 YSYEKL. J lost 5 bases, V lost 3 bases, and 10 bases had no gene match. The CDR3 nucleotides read TGCGCCAGCAGCCAGGCACCGGGACAGCCCCACGAGCAGTACTTC. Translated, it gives CASSQAPGQPHEQYF.

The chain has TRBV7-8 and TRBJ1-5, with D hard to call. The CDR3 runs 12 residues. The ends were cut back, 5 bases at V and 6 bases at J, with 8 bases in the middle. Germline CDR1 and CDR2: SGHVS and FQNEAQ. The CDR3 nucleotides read TGTGCCAGCAGCCCCACAGCTCAGCCCCAGCATTTT. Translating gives CASSPTAQPQHF.

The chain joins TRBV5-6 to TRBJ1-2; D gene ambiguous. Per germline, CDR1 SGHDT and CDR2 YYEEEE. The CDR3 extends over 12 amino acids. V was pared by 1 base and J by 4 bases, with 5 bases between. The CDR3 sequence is CASSLFGYGYTF. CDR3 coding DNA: TGTGCCAGCAGCTTGTTCGGCTATGGCTACACCTTC.

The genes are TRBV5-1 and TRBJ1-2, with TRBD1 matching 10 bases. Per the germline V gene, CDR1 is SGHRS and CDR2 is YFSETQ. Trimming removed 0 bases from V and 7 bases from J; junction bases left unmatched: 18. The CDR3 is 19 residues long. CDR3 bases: TGCGCCAGCAGCTTGGCTATTTCGACAGGGGGCCCCCGATTCGGTGGCTACACCTTC. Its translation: CASSLAISTGGPRFGGYTF.

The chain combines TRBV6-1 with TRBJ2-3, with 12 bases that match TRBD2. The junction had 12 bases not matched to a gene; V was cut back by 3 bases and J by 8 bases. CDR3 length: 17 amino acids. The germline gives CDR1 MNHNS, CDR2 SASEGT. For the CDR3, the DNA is TGTGCCAGCAGTGATGCCCTAGCGGGGGGGCCTCCCGGTACGCAGTATTTT. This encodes CASSDALAGGPPGTQYF.

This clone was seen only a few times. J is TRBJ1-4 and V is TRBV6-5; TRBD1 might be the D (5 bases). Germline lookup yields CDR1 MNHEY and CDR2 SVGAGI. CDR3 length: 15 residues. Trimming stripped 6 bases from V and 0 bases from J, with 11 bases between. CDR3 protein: CASRPRGATNEKLFF. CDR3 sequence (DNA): TGTGCCAGCAGGCCACGGGGGGCAACTAATGAAAAACTGTTTTTT.

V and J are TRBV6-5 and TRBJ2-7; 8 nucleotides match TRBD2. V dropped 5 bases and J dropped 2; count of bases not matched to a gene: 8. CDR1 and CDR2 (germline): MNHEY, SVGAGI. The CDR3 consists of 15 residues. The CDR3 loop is CASSNILAEAYEQYF. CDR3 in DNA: TGTGCCAGCAGTAACATACTAGCGGAGGCCTACGAGCAGTACTTC.

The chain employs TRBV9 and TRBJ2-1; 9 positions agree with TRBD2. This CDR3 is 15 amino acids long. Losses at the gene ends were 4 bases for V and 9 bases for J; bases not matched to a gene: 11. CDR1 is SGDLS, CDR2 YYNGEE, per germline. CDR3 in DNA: TGTGCCAGCAGCTTCCGGACTAGCGTTCATGCTGAGCAGTTCTTC. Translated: CASSFRTSVHAEQFF.

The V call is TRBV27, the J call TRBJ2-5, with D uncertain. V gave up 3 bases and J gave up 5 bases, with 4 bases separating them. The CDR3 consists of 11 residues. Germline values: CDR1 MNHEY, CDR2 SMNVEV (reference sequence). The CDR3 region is CASSFRETQYF. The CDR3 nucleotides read TGTGCCAGCAGTTTCCGTGAGACCCAGTACTTC.

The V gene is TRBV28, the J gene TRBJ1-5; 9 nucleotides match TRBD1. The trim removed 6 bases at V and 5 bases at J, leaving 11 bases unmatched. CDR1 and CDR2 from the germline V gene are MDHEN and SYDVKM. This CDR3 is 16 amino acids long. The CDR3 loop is CASSPRTGAGDQPQHF. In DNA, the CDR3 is TGTGCCAGCAGCCCCAGGACAGGGGCGGGAGATCAGCCCCAGCATTTT.

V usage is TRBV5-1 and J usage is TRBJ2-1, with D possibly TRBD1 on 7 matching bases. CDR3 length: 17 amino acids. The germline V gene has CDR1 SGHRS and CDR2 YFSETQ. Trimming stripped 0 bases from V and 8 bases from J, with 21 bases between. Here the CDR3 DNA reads TGCGCCAGCAGCTTGGGAGTGGCGGCAGGGGGGCTCGATGAGCAGTTCTTC. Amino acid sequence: CASSLGVAAGGLDEQFF.

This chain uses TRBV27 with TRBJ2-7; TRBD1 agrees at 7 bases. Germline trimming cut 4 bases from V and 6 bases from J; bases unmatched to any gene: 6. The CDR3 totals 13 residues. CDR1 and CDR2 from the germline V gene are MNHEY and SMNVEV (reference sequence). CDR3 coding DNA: TGTGCCAGCAGTTGGGAAGGGGGCGGCGAGCAGTACTTC. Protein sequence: CASSWEGGGEQYF.

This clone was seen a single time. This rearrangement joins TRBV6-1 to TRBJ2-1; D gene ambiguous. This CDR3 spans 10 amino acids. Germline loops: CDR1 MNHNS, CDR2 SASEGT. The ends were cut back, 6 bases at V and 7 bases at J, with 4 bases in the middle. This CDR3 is CASSRNEQFF. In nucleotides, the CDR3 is TGTGCCAGCAGCCGGAATGAGCAGTTCTTC.